Below, 10 T cell receptor beta chains from the same sample are listed, as sequenced in a study of blood T cell repertoires in COVID-19. Clones were sequenced by immunoSEQ multiplex PCR, and TCRdb holds only the in-frame ones, with some missing. The sample gives about 110,000 clones, less than 85% of which show up once; about 1.8% is in the top ten. Sample: peripheral blood. The receptors derive from a woman aged 35 to 49 with acute or convalescent COVID-19.

V and J are TRBV4-1 and TRBJ1-2; 8 nucleotides align to TRBD1. With 3 bases clipped from V and 3 bases from J, the junction kept 6 bases outside the gene matches. Germline-derived CDR1 and CDR2 are MGHRA and YSYEKL. CDR3 length: 15 residues. This CDR3 reads CASSHSGTGDYGYTF. DNA of the CDR3: TGCGCCAGCAGCCATTCCGGGACAGGAGACTATGGCTACACCTTC.

The gene calls are TRBV29-1 and TRBJ1-1, with 9 bases matching TRBD1. Germline CDR1 is SQVTM and CDR2 is ANQGSEA. Trimming at V came to 7 bases and at J to 1 base, leaving 4 bases not matched to a gene. The CDR3 length is 13 residues. Written as DNA, the CDR3 is TGCAGCGCTTTGGACAGGGGGAACACTGAAGCTTTCTTT. It codes for CSALDRGNTEAFF.

This clone was seen a few times. The chain has TRBV28 and TRBJ1-2; 7 nucleotides match TRBD1. The CDR3 is made up of 15 amino acids. Germline assignment: CDR1 MDHEN and CDR2 SYDVKM. After removal of 7 bases from V and 0 bases from J, the junction contained 8 bases not matched to a gene. CDR3: CASNTGTEANYGYTF. CDR3 sequence (DNA): TGTGCCAGCAATACCGGGACAGAGGCTAACTATGGCTACACCTTC.

The chain uses TRBV5-1 and TRBJ2-2, with 11 bases aligning to TRBD2. V shed 5 bases and J 3 bases; nucleotides not matched to a gene: 18. The CDR3 contains 20 residues. The germline V gene encodes CDR1 SGHRS and CDR2 YFSETQ. The CDR3 sequence is CASSFSGTSGQPKDTGELFF. In DNA, the CDR3 is TGCGCCAGCAGTTTCTCCGGGACTAGCGGTCAGCCGAAGGACACCGGGGAGCTGTTTTTT.

This chain uses TRBV18 with TRBJ1-1, with D tentatively TRBD1 (5 bases). The germline CDR1 and CDR2 sequences are KGHSH and LQKENI. Trimming shortened V by 6 bases and J by 3 bases, and 20 bases separated the two germline ends. There are 16 residues in the CDR3. The CDR3 loop reads CASSPFGALKDTEAFF. The CDR3 coding sequence is TGTGCCAGCTCCCCCTTTGGGGCCCTCAAGGACACTGAAGCTTTCTTT.

This sequence joins TRBV4-1 and TRBJ2-6; 7 bases match TRBD1. The CDR3 is 16 amino acids. The germline CDR1 and CDR2 sequences are MGHRA and YSYEKL. J was trimmed by 1 base and V by 3 bases; bases with no gene match: 3. The CDR3 loop reads CASSQQQGSGANVLTF. CDR3 coding DNA: TGCGCCAGCAGCCAGCAACAGGGGTCTGGGGCCAACGTCCTGACTTTC.

This chain uses TRBV14 with TRBJ1-1; 9 nucleotides align to TRBD1. The CDR3 runs to 17 residues. Germline CDR1 and CDR2: SGHDN and FVKESK. V trimming: 0 bases; J trimming: 6 bases; junction bases outside the gene matches: 11. This CDR3 reads CASSQDYGTGTNAEAFF. DNA for the CDR3: TGTGCCAGCAGCCAAGATTACGGGACAGGGACCAACGCTGAAGCTTTCTTT.

The chain uses TRBV9 and TRBJ1-1; perhaps TRBD1 as D (6 bases). The V end was cut by 4 bases, the J end by 4 bases, with 14 bases between. The germline gives CDR1 SGDLS, CDR2 YYNGEE. The CDR3 totals 14 residues. CDR3 sequence reads: CASSQTRGSTEAFF. In DNA form, the CDR3 reads TGTGCCAGCAGCCAAACCAGGGGTAGCACTGAAGCTTTCTTT.

V and J are TRBV29-1 and TRBJ1-4, with D maybe TRBD1 (5 bases). This CDR3 region has 13 residues. Germline loops: CDR1 SQVTM, CDR2 ANQGSEA. Trimming removed 5 bases from V and 7 bases from J, with 14 bases in between. The CDR3 sequence is CSVRGDFGEKLFF. The CDR3 coding sequence is TGCAGCGTTAGAGGGGACTTTGGTGAAAAACTGTTTTTT.

J is TRBJ2-7 and V is TRBV14; D gene ambiguous. The CDR3 is 17 residues long. With 0 bases removed from V and 0 bases from J, the gap between germline ends came to 15 bases. The germline gives CDR1 SGHDN, CDR2 FVKESK. The DNA for the CDR3 is TGTGCCAGCAGCCAAGATCGTGGCAGGCTGAACTCCTACGAGCAGTACTTC. The encoded protein is CASSQDRGRLNSYEQYF.